Below are 32 T cell receptor beta chains sequenced from a single sample in a study of blood T cell repertoires in COVID-19 (dated by TCRdb to about 2020). Libraries came from the immunoSEQ multiplex PCR assay. In its TCRdb copy, this immuneACCESS table keeps in-frame sequences only and misses some clones. Where compared with another copy, unresolved V genes explain less than half of these, and the others have no known cause. This sample lists over 85,000 clones; about 90% were detected once. The biggest ten clones account for around 4% of the sample. The sequencing input was peripheral blood. These receptors were obtained from a human donor with COVID-19, enrolled during active disease. The donor label of this sample is uncertain.

This clone showed up just once. V and J are TRBV13 and TRBJ2-5; 13 bases agree with TRBD2. Germline assignment: CDR1 PRHDT and CDR2 FYEKMQ (reference sequence). After removal of 5 bases from V and 4 bases from J, the junction contained 4 bases not matched to a gene. This CDR3 spans 15 amino acids. The CDR3 reads CASSSRLAGGETQYF. The CDR3 nucleotides are TGTGCCAGCAGCAGCAGACTAGCGGGGGGAGAGACCCAGTACTTC.

The CDR3 bases are TGTGCCAGCAGCGCTACAGGGTTGGAGCCCCAGCATTTT. This sequence encodes CASSATGLEPQHF. The chain carries TRBV11-1 and TRBJ1-5, with D tentatively TRBD1 (6 bases). Trimming left V 5 bases short and J 8 bases short, with 13 bases between. The CDR3 totals 13 residues. Germline V gives CDR1 SGHAT, CDR2 FQDESV (reference sequence).

The V call is TRBV6-5, the J call TRBJ1-1; 7 bases fit TRBD1. Germline V gene lookup returns CDR1 MNHEY and CDR2 SVGAGI. The CDR3 covers 14 residues. V trimming: 0 bases; J trimming: 3 bases; junction bases outside the gene matches: 1. CDR3 in amino acids: CASSYSDRDTEAFF. CDR3 DNA sequence: TGTGCCAGCAGTTACTCCGACAGGGACACTGAAGCTTTCTTT.

The chain links TRBV19 to TRBJ2-5; 9 nucleotides line up with TRBD1. V shed 2 bases, J shed 9 bases, and the junction held 13 bases outside the gene matches. CDR3 size: 16 residues. The germline gives CDR1 LNHDA, CDR2 SQIVND (reference sequence). The CDR3 loop is CASSIPPGQGGWSQYF. The CDR3 DNA reads as TGTGCCAGTAGTATACCCCCGGGACAGGGCGGATGGTCCCAGTACTTC. Variable domain in full (rest from reference TRBV19 and TRBJ2-5): DGGITQSPKYLFRKEGQNVTLSCEQNLNHDAMYWYRQDPGQGLRLIYYSQIVNDFQKGDIAEGYSVSREKKESFPLTVTSAQKNPTAFYLCASSIPPGQGGWSQYFGPGTRLLVL.

The chain couples TRBV3-1 (or the pseudogene TRBV3-2) to TRBJ2-7; 9 bases fit TRBD1. With V trimmed by 7 bases and J by 4 bases, 8 bases remained unmatched. The CDR3 totals 14 residues. The germline V gene encodes CDR1 LGHDT and CDR2 YNNKEL (reference sequence). CDR3 region: CASTAGDRVYEQYF. The CDR3, as DNA: TGTGCCAGCACTGCGGGGGACAGGGTTTACGAGCAGTACTTC.

The rearrangement joins TRBV18 to TRBJ1-1; D call uncertain. CDR1 is KGHSH, CDR2 LQKENI, per germline. The CDR3 sequence is 14 residues long. V lost 4 bases and J lost 3, with 12 bases in between. CDR3 region: CASSRGTADTEAFF. DNA for the CDR3: TGTGCCAGCTCACGCGGTACGGCAGACACTGAAGCTTTCTTT.

This sequence joins TRBV10-3 and TRBJ1-1; D uncertain. Trimming took 6 bases from V and 5 from J, leaving 13 bases between them. Germline assignment: CDR1 ENHRY and CDR2 SYGVKD. The CDR3 has 13 residues. The CDR3 coding sequence is TGTGCCATCAGGGGTCATGGCGGAACTGAAGCTTTCTTT. Translated, it gives CAIRGHGGTEAFF.

The V gene is TRBV3-1 (or the pseudogene TRBV3-2), the J gene TRBJ2-7, with a possible D match to TRBD2 (6 bases). This CDR3 is 14 amino acids long. Trimming removed 1 base from V and 1 base from J, with 8 bases in between. Germline CDR1 and CDR2: LGHDT and YNNKEL (reference sequence). The CDR3 sequence is CASSQATRSYEQYF. Written as DNA, the CDR3 is TGTGCCAGCAGCCAAGCGACTAGGTCCTACGAGCAGTACTTC.

This chain joins TRBV19 and TRBJ2-6, with 7 nucleotides matching TRBD1. After removal of 6 bases from V and 0 bases from J, the junction contained 11 bases not matched to a gene. Germline values: CDR1 LNHDA, CDR2 SQIVND (reference sequence). The CDR3 is 18 residues long. CDR3 amino acids: CASSDRDRFSSGANVLTF. CDR3 sequence (DNA): TGTGCCAGTAGCGATAGGGACAGATTTTCCTCTGGGGCCAACGTCCTGACTTTC.

The chain recombines TRBV19 with TRBJ1-4; 7 bases are shared with TRBD1. Germline CDR1 LNHDA, CDR2 SQIVND (reference sequence). The CDR3 length is 16 residues. The junction had 14 bases not matched to a gene; V was cut back by 9 bases and J by 4 bases. CDR3 in DNA: TGTGCCAGCACTGCCCAGACGGGGACAGTTAATGAAAAACTGTTTTTT. Its protein is CASTAQTGTVNEKLFF.

In this sample, this clone turned up once. The rearrangement joins TRBV2 to TRBJ2-2; a possible D gene is TRBD1 (6 bases). CDR1 SNHLY and CDR2 FYNNEI come from the germline V gene. This CDR3 spans 13 amino acids. The V end was cut by 7 bases, the J end by 4 bases, with 10 bases between. The CDR3 DNA reads TGTGCCAGCAAAGGACAGCTCACCGGGGAGCTGTTTTTT. It yields the protein CASKGQLTGELFF.

This chain joins TRBV6-5 and TRBJ1-2, with 8 bases matching TRBD1. This CDR3 is built from 15 residues. The germline CDR1 and CDR2 sequences are MNHEY and SVGAGI. J gave up 6 bases and V 1 base, and 7 bases lay outside the gene matches. The CDR3 region is CASSYYRDRRNGYTF. DNA for the CDR3: TGTGCCAGCAGTTACTACCGGGACAGGCGGAATGGCTACACCTTC.

Only one count was recorded for this clone. V is TRBV10-1 and J is TRBJ1-3; unclear D gene. This CDR3 is 14 amino acids long. Deletions cut 3 bases from V and 0 bases from J, with 6 bases between. Germline CDR1 and CDR2: WNHNN and SYGVQD (reference sequence). Here the CDR3 reads CASSDRNSGNTIYF. Written as DNA, the CDR3 is TGCGCCAGCAGTGACAGGAACTCTGGAAACACCATATATTTT.

This clone was observed once. The V call is TRBV27, the J call TRBJ1-1, with a tentative D call TRBD1 (5 bases). Trimming removed 4 bases at V and 5 bases at J, with 14 bases between. Germline lookup yields CDR1 MNHEY and CDR2 SMNVEV (reference sequence). This CDR3 has 14 amino acids. In DNA form, the CDR3 reads TGTGCCAGCAGTTCTATACGGGGGGGGACTGAAGCTTTCTTT. Translated, it gives CASSSIRGGTEAFF.

J is TRBJ1-3 and V is TRBV19; D is undetermined. The CDR3 extends over 14 amino acids. In germline, CDR1 is LNHDA, CDR2 SQIVND (reference sequence). The V end lost 7 bases, the J end lost 6 bases, and 16 bases lay between the germline ends. Here the CDR3 reads CASTPPGVINTIYF. The CDR3, as DNA: TGTGCCAGTACTCCCCCCGGGGTGATAAACACCATATATTTT.

V and J are TRBV11-2 and TRBJ2-1, with D possibly matching TRBD1 (6 bases). V shed 0 bases and J shed 7 bases, with 13 bases lying between them. Germline V gene data show CDR1 as SGHAT and CDR2 as FQNNGV. The CDR3 consists of 15 residues. The CDR3 DNA is TGTGCCAGCAGCTTAGAGACAGGATTTTGGAATGAGCAGTTCTTC. Its translation is CASSLETGFWNEQFF.

The CDR3 reads CASSYSRPGETQYF. In nucleotides, the CDR3 is TGTGCCAGCAGTTACTCGAGACCGGGGGAGACCCAGTACTTC. V usage is TRBV6-6 and J usage is TRBJ2-5; TRBD2 might be the D (5 bases). Per the germline V gene, CDR1 is MNHNY and CDR2 is SVGAGI (reference sequence). The V gene lost 0 bases and the J gene lost 5 bases, with 10 bases spanning the gap. The CDR3 loop spans 14 amino acids.

The J gene is TRBJ2-4, the V gene TRBV2; TRBD2 matches 11 bases. The ends lost 1 base at V and 6 bases at J; junction bases unmatched: 5. CDR3 length equals 16 residues. CDR1 and CDR2 (germline): SNHLY, FYNNEI. In nucleotides, the CDR3 is TGTGCCAGCAGTGAAGGTCCTAGCGGGGGGCCAAACATTCAGTACTTC. Translating gives CASSEGPSGGPNIQYF.

The gene calls are TRBV19 and TRBJ1-2; D is possibly TRBD1 (6 bases). V was cut by 6 bases and J by 4 bases, with 18 bases left in between. The CDR3 covers 15 residues. Germline V gives CDR1 LNHDA, CDR2 SQIVND (reference sequence). This chain's CDR3 is CASSATRGQLYGYTF. The CDR3, as DNA: TGTGCCAGTAGCGCTACCCGTGGACAGCTCTATGGCTACACCTTC. The entire variable domain, with the rest obtained from reference TRBV19 and TRBJ1-2, is as follows: DGGITQSPKYLFRKEGQNVTLSCEQNLNHDAMYWYRQDPGQGLRLIYYSQIVNDFQKGDIAEGYSVSREKKESFPLTVTSAQKNPTAFYLCASSATRGQLYGYTFGSGTRLTVV.

This sequence joins TRBV7-8 and TRBJ2-5; 14 bases agree with TRBD2. Germline V gene sequence: CDR1 SGHVS, CDR2 FQNEAQ. V dropped 5 bases and J dropped 4; count of bases not matched to a gene: 9. This CDR3 has 17 amino acids. The CDR3 loop reads CASSPRTSGRRGETQYF. CDR3 sequence (DNA): TGTGCCAGCAGCCCGCGGACTAGCGGGAGGAGGGGAGAGACCCAGTACTTC.

V gene TRBV5-6 combines with J gene TRBJ2-7, with D unresolved. Per germline, CDR1 SGHDT and CDR2 YYEEEE. Trimming removed 0 bases at V and 1 base at J, with 17 bases between. CDR3 size: 17 residues. The CDR3 loop reads CASSLGPPSTWSYEQYF. DNA of the CDR3: TGTGCCAGCAGCTTGGGGCCCCCTTCGACATGGTCCTACGAGCAGTACTTC.

The V and J genes are TRBV4-1 and TRBJ1-4, with D possibly TRBD1 on 5 matching bases. Per germline, CDR1 MGHRA and CDR2 YSYEKL. The CDR3 totals 14 residues. The V and J ends lost 0 bases and 8 bases respectively, with 10 bases between them. The CDR3 loop reads CASSQEGAGEKLFF. The CDR3 DNA reads TGCGCCAGCAGCCAAGAAGGGGCAGGAGAAAAACTGTTTTTT.

This clone occurred once. The rearrangement links TRBV19 to TRBJ1-5; D is perhaps TRBD1 (6 bases). CDR3 length: 14 residues. In germline, CDR1 is LNHDA, CDR2 SQIVND (reference sequence). Trimming removed 5 bases from V and 3 bases from J, with 11 bases in between. The CDR3 loop reads CASSRTAINQPQHF. The CDR3 DNA is TGTGCCAGTAGTCGGACAGCTATCAATCAGCCCCAGCATTTT.

This chain links TRBV7-2 with TRBJ2-7, with TRBD1 identical over 10 bases. The germline V gene encodes CDR1 SGHTA and CDR2 FQGNSA. CDR3 length: 14 amino acids. V lost 4 bases to trimming and J lost 7 bases; unmatched junction nucleotides: 7. The CDR3 sequence: CASSWGTGEREQYF. CDR3 bases: TGTGCCAGCAGCTGGGGGACAGGGGAGAGAGAGCAGTACTTC.

The CDR3 bases are TGTGCCAGCAGTTCTCGTGGGACAGGGGCGTACGAGCAGTACTTC. Protein sequence: CASSSRGTGAYEQYF. The chain is built from TRBV6-5 and TRBJ2-7; 10 bases map to TRBD1. The V and J ends lost 4 bases and 4 bases, in that order; junction bases with no gene match: 7. This CDR3 has 15 residues. Germline values: CDR1 MNHEY, CDR2 SVGAGI.

The chain links TRBV6-2 or TRBV6-3 to TRBJ1-5; 7 bases line up with TRBD1. V lost 2 bases to trimming and J lost 7 bases; unmatched junction nucleotides: 5. CDR1 MNHEY and CDR2 SVGEGT come from the germline V gene. This CDR3 region has 14 residues. In DNA, the CDR3 is TGTGCCAGCAGTTACCTCCCGACAGGGCAGCCCCAGCATTTT. This gives the protein CASSYLPTGQPQHF.

V gene TRBV11-2 combines with J gene TRBJ2-7, with 10 bases fitting TRBD2. The CDR3 has 15 residues. Trimming took 1 base from V and 4 from J; bases not matched to a gene: 4. Per germline, CDR1 SGHAT and CDR2 FQNNGV. DNA of the CDR3: TGTGCCAGCAGCTTAGGTCTAGCGGGGGAGTACGAGCAGTACTTC. It is translated as CASSLGLAGEYEQYF.

The chain couples TRBV2 to TRBJ1-5, with 10 bases aligning to TRBD1. Germline trimming cut 4 bases from V and 4 bases from J; bases unmatched to any gene: 4. Germline values: CDR1 SNHLY, CDR2 FYNNEI. The CDR3 is 15 amino acids. The CDR3 region has the DNA TGTGCCAGCAGTGGACAGGGGGCGTGGAATCAGCCCCAGCATTTT. It specifies CASSGQGAWNQPQHF.

This chain links TRBV25-1 with TRBJ2-7; possibly TRBD2 for D (6 bases). The V end lost 1 base, the J end lost 5 bases, and 12 bases lay between the germline ends. CDR1 and CDR2 from the germline V gene are MGHDK and SYGVNS. The CDR3 sequence is 14 residues long. CDR3 in amino acids: CASSESEGLDEQYF. The CDR3 nucleotides are TGTGCCAGCAGTGAATCGGAGGGGTTGGACGAGCAGTACTTC.

The V gene is TRBV7-9, the J gene TRBJ1-1; D is ambiguous. The germline gives CDR1 SEHNR, CDR2 FQNEAQ (reference sequence). This CDR3 is built from 13 residues. V lost 5 bases and J lost 10, with 17 bases in between. CDR3 sequence: CASSLLTDSLAFF. The CDR3 DNA sequence: TGTGCCAGCAGCCTCCTAACTGACTCTTTAGCTTTCTTT.

This clone was seen only a few times. The V call is TRBV4-2, the J call TRBJ2-2; the match to TRBD2 covers 11 bases. The germline gives CDR1 LGHNA, CDR2 YNFKEQ. There are 19 residues in the CDR3. The V and J ends lost 1 base and 0 bases, in that order; junction bases with no gene match: 7. This CDR3 is CASSQGSSGGFANTGELFF. CDR3 bases: TGTGCCAGCAGCCAAGGGTCTAGCGGGGGGTTCGCGAACACCGGGGAGCTGTTTTTT.

In its sample, this clone was seen a few times. This rearrangement joins TRBV5-1 to TRBJ1-6; 8 nucleotides align to TRBD1. The CDR3 sequence is 14 residues long. Trimming at V came to 7 bases and at J to 10 bases, leaving 10 bases not matched to a gene. Germline loops: CDR1 SGHRS, CDR2 YFSETQ. CDR3 sequence: CASSRAGGGSPLHF. The CDR3 DNA reads as TGCGCCAGCTCAAGAGCAGGGGGCGGATCACCCCTCCACTTT.